These 11 T cell receptor beta chains were sequenced from one sample in a study of blood T cell repertoires in COVID-19 (dated by TCRdb to 2018 to 2021). The library was obtained by the immunoSEQ multiplex PCR assay. Imported from immuneACCESS, the table was reduced by TCRdb to in-frame sequences with V and J called. These copies leave out some clones; in studies compared against another copy, an unresolved V gene accounts for under half, and the cause of the remainder is not known. This sample has 98,000 or so clones in its table, and roughly 82% of those were observed once. The biggest ten clones account for about 4.8% of the sample. The sequencing input was peripheral blood. These receptors originate from a man aged 55-75 years with acute or convalescent COVID-19.

V gene TRBV6-2 or TRBV6-3 combines with J gene TRBJ1-5; D might be TRBD1 (6 bases). This CDR3 spans 15 amino acids. Trimming took off 2 bases at V and 6 bases at J, with 14 bases between the two ends. Germline V gives CDR1 MNHEY, CDR2 SVGEGT. The CDR3, as DNA: TGTGCCAGCAGTTACGGGGGCGCGGGCATTCAGCCCCAGCATTTT. It specifies CASSYGGAGIQPQHF.

The chain carries TRBV5-4 and TRBJ2-7, with TRBD2 as a possible D gene (5 bases). Deletions cut 4 bases from V and 3 bases from J, with 14 bases between. CDR3 length: 14 residues. Germline V gene lookup returns CDR1 SGHNT and CDR2 YYREEE (reference sequence). Here the CDR3 DNA reads TGTGCCAGCAGCGCCGGAACTAGAGACTACGAGCAGTACTTC. This translates into CASSAGTRDYEQYF.

This clone was counted a few times. This chain joins TRBV28 and TRBJ2-2; D ambiguous. Between the trimmed V and J ends, which lost 2 bases and 3 bases, there was a span of 4 bases. This CDR3 comprises 13 residues. The germline CDR1 and CDR2 sequences are MDHEN and SYDVKM. In DNA form, the CDR3 reads TGTGCCAGCAGTTTAGGCTACACCGGGGAGCTGTTTTTT. Encoded protein: CASSLGYTGELFF.

The CDR3 DNA is TGTGCCAGCAGTGAATCAGGGGGAGGATATGTCCAGTACTTC. As protein: CASSESGGGYVQYF. V usage is TRBV6-1 and J usage is TRBJ2-5; weak D call: TRBD1 (7 bases). Germline CDR1 reads MNHNS; CDR2 reads SASEGT. Deletions cut 2 bases from V and 10 bases from J, with 17 bases between. The CDR3 is 14 residues long.

This clone occurred a few times. CDR3 DNA sequence: TGTGCCAGCAGTTTGCTAGCGGCCGGCGAGCAGTACTTC. Translation gives CASSLLAAGEQYF. V and J are TRBV28 and TRBJ2-7; the match to TRBD2 covers 7 bases. The V segment lost 3 bases and the J segment 6 bases; nucleotides outside the gene matches: 5. The CDR3 sequence is 13 residues long. Germline V gene sequence: CDR1 MDHEN, CDR2 SYDVKM.

The chain is built from TRBV6-4 and TRBJ2-1; weak D call: TRBD1 (7 bases). The V and J ends lost 4 bases and 2 bases respectively, with 21 bases between them. This CDR3 contains 18 residues. Germline-derived CDR1 and CDR2 are MRHNA and SNTAGT. CDR3 nucleotides: TGTGCCAGCAGTGCCTATGGGAGCGGAGGGGGCCCCTACAATGAGCAGTTCTTC. Its translation: CASSAYGSGGGPYNEQFF.

This chain links TRBV7-6 with TRBJ1-6, with 7 bases that match TRBD1. This CDR3 comprises 15 residues. Germline V gives CDR1 SGHVS, CDR2 FNYEAQ. The V segment lost 5 bases and the J segment 7 bases; nucleotides outside the gene matches: 8. The CDR3: CASSPRTGENSPLHF. The CDR3 DNA reads TGTGCCAGCAGCCCAAGGACAGGCGAAAATTCACCCCTCCACTTT.

In DNA, the CDR3 is TGTGCCAGCAGCCCCCGGGAAGGAGGTGAGGCTGAAGCTTTCTTT. Translation: CASSPREGGEAEAFF. The J gene is TRBJ1-1, the V gene TRBV11-3, with D uncertain. Trimming shortened V by 5 bases and J by 6 bases, and 19 bases separated the two germline ends. The CDR3 runs 15 residues. Germline V CDR1 and CDR2: SGHNT, YENEEA.

This chain links TRBV9 with TRBJ1-1; D gene ambiguous. The CDR3 is 14 amino acids. Trimming stripped 0 bases from V and 5 bases from J, with 11 bases between. Germline-derived CDR1 and CDR2 are SGDLS and YYNGEE. CDR3 bases: TGTGCCAGCAGCGTAGAAGAGGGTGTGACTGAAGCTTTCTTT. Protein: CASSVEEGVTEAFF.

This clone appeared a single time. The rearrangement joins TRBV6-5 to TRBJ1-2; 8 nucleotides match TRBD1. The junction had 7 bases not matched to a gene; V was cut back by 6 bases and J by 4 bases. This CDR3 has 14 residues. Germline V CDR1 and CDR2: MNHEY, SVGAGI. The DNA for the CDR3 is TGTGCCAGCAGCCTGACAGGGGTTATCTATGGCTACACCTTC. It codes for CASSLTGVIYGYTF.

The chain combines TRBV3-1 (or the pseudogene TRBV3-2) with TRBJ1-2; D is perhaps TRBD1 (6 bases). This CDR3 is 15 amino acids long. The V gene lost 2 bases and the J gene lost 5 bases, with 15 bases spanning the gap. Germline CDR1 reads LGHDT; CDR2 reads YNNKEL (reference sequence). CDR3 protein: CASSQHTGTYYGYTF. DNA of the CDR3: TGTGCCAGCAGCCAACACACCGGGACATATTATGGCTACACCTTC.